This entry concerns a single T cell receptor (beta chain). Antigen unknown. These data belong to a study of CD8 T cells in ankylosing spondylitis. Points from the study as a whole: One TCR beta motif, made up of 7 or 8 highly homologous variants, appeared characteristic of ankylosing spondylitis blood.

V lost 0 bases and J lost 3, with 15 bases in between. The CDR3 has 17 residues. Germline assignment: CDR1 MGHRA and CDR2 YSYEKL. MiXCR, run by TCRdb on the 5' RACE reads, gives a single entry per CDR3 protein. The table shows roughly 700,000 distinct CDR3 sequences, with around 20% occurring only once. The chain carries TRBV4-1 and TRBJ2-1; D is perhaps TRBD2 (6 bases). Sequenced material: blood, either unsorted or a sorted T cell fraction (not recorded which). This TCR derives from a male donor with ankylosing spondylitis. The CDR3 DNA is TGCGCCAGCAGCCAAGAATGGTCGGGAGAATTCTACAATGAGCAGTTCTTC. It specifies CASSQEWSGEFYNEQFF.